This T cell receptor (beta chain) was identified in a study of T cell repertoires in cytomegalovirus infection. Study-wide context: Indications came from public TCR beta signatures; they pointed to CMV infection and to a matching HLA type.

Whole-study results and caveats: Cumulative frequency (of public TCR beta family members) identified carriers of CMV plus the relevant HLA. The ex vivo response showed dominance by HLA-C-restricted CMV-specific TCR beta clonotypes.

Ten or more counts support this clonotype. Its specificity is unknown. Per germline, CDR1 SGHTA and CDR2 FQGNSA. This CDR3 is built from 18 residues. Deletions cut 0 bases from V and 3 bases from J, with 20 bases between. Each CDR3 protein is one row after TCRdb ran MiXCR on the reads. The sample has a few hundred thousand distinct CDR3 sequences; around 9.5% are singletons. The genes are TRBV7-2 and TRBJ1-2; TRBD1 is a possible D gene (5 bases). The source material was PBMCs. The sequence derives from a human donor in good health (CMV status not recorded). Some clones in this sample may be carry-over from other donors' samples. CDR3 sequence (DNA): TGTGCCAGCAGCTTAGCGGACGGCTTTGGGGGGGGAGACTATGGCTACACCTTC. It encodes CASSLADGFGGGDYGYTF.